Listed below are T cell receptor beta chains from one sample, sequenced in a study of glioma-infiltrating T cells. Each CDR3 protein is one row after TCRdb ran MiXCR on the multiplex PCR reads. The table lists around 44,000 distinct CDR3 sequences, around 24% of them singletons. The sequencing sample was made of glioma tissue, nonneoplastic brain tissue, or PBMCs (not recorded which). These TCRs come from a human donor with low-grade glioma or glioblastoma, undergoing nonglioma brain surgery, or in good health (not recorded which). CDR3s include the opening cysteine and the closing phenylalanine or tryptophan. Fields, in order: D gene, J gene, CDR3 length, clone size, V gene, CDR3 protein, CDR3 DNA. A D gene is named only where the DNA matches it firmly. Clone size is given for some rows only: seen once, a few or many times, or a class if the clone is expanded.

TRBD1,TRBJ1-5,15,many,TRBV25-1,CASRGQGKGNQPQHF,TGTGCCAGCAGGGGACAGGGGAAGGGTAATCAGCCCCAGCATTTT
NA,TRBJ2-1,13,many,TRBV7-9,CASSAGSTNEQFF,TGTGCCAGCAGCGCCGGGAGTACCAATGAGCAGTTCTTC
NA,TRBJ2-5,14,many,TRBV9,CASSVGDTRETQYF,TGTGCCAGCAGCGTAGGGGATACCAGAGAGACCCAGTACTTC
NA,TRBJ2-1,12,few,TRBV18,CASSPPGNEQFF,TGTGCCAGCTCACCACCGGGGAATGAGCAGTTCTTC
NA,TRBJ2-1,15,many,TRBV18,CASSPRLQGGNEQFF,TGTGCCAGCTCACCTCGACTACAGGGGGGGAATGAGCAGTTCTTC
NA,TRBJ2-1,16,medium-sized,TRBV25-1,CASSSAEASSYNEQFF,TGTGCCAGCAGCTCCGCTGAGGCCAGCTCCTACAATGAGCAGTTCTTC
TRBD2,TRBJ2-3,15,NA,TRBV19,CASTWTSGSTDTQYF,TGTGCCAGCACTTGGACTAGCGGTAGCACAGATACGCAGTATTTT
NA,TRBJ1-2,14,many,TRBV20-1,CSVPPRGTNYGYTF,TGCAGTGTTCCGCCCCGGGGCACTAACTATGGCTACACCTTC
NA,TRBJ2-2,17,many,TRBV7-6,CASSLGYRTGNTGELFF,TGTGCCAGCAGCTTAGGGTACCGGACGGGGAACACCGGGGAGCTGTTTTTT
NA,TRBJ2-2,13,NA,TRBV7-9,CASRMVGPGELFF,TGTGCCAGCAGGATGGTGGGACCCGGGGAGCTGTTTTTT
TRBD1,TRBJ1-1,17,medium-sized,TRBV6-2/TRBV6-3,CASRKPGQGASITEAFF,TGTGCCAGCAGGAAACCGGGACAGGGGGCCTCAATCACTGAAGCTTTCTTT
NA,TRBJ1-1,13,many,TRBV7-2,CASSLQGLTEAFF,TGTGCCAGCAGCTTACAGGGACTCACTGAAGCTTTCTTT
NA,TRBJ2-7,14,many,TRBV28,CASSGPGQLYEQYF,TGTGCCAGCAGCGGACCTGGACAGCTCTACGAGCAGTACTTC
NA,TRBJ1-1,18,many,TRBV14,CASSQASLGGAWYTEAFF,TGTGCCAGCAGCCAAGCAAGCTTAGGGGGGGCTTGGTACACTGAAGCTTTCTTT
NA,TRBJ1-1,13,few,TRBV3-1,CASSQVTGTEAFF,TGTGCCAGCAGCCAAGTGACGGGCACTGAAGCTTTCTTT
NA,TRBJ2-3,11,many,TRBV2,CASSEIDTQYF,TGTGCCAGCAGTGAAATAGATACGCAGTATTTT
TRBD1,TRBJ1-1,15,many,TRBV28,CATHPSRGLITEAFF,TGTGCCACCCACCCCTCGAGGGGGCTGATCACTGAAGCTTTCTTT
NA,TRBJ2-7,13,NA,TRBV20-1,CSARGPSSYEQYF,TGCAGTGCTAGAGGTCCTTCCTCCTACGAGCAGTACTTC
NA,TRBJ1-1,16,many,TRBV20-1,CSATNRGALPRAEAFF,TGCAGTGCCACGAATCGCGGAGCCCTCCCGCGGGCTGAAGCTTTCTTT
TRBD2,TRBJ2-5,14,NA,TRBV29-1,CSVVWLAAQETQYF,TGCAGCGTTGTATGGCTAGCGGCCCAAGAGACCCAGTACTTC
NA,TRBJ2-1,16,NA,TRBV7-3,CASSLQAARPYNEQFF,TGTGCCAGCAGCTTACAAGCGGCCCGCCCCTACAATGAGCAGTTCTTC
NA,TRBJ2-7,14,many,TRBV6-1,CASSEGLFSYEQYF,TGTGCCAGCAGTGAAGGTCTCTTTTCCTACGAGCAGTACTTC
NA,TRBJ2-2,16,NA,TRBV4-2,CASSQDRLLNTWELFF,TGTGCCAGCAGCCAAGATCGGCTCCTGAACACCTGGGAGCTGTTTTTT
TRBD1,TRBJ2-7,13,NA,TRBV27,CESSRDRSYEQYF,TGTGAGAGCAGTCGGGACAGATCCTACGAGCAGTACTTC
TRBD1,TRBJ2-3,14,many,TRBV27,CASIRTGDGDTQYF,TGTGCCAGCATACGGACAGGGGACGGGGATACGCAGTATTTT
NA,TRBJ2-1,14,medium-sized,TRBV6-6,CASSYANRVNEQFF,TGTGCCAGCAGTTACGCTAACAGGGTCAATGAGCAGTTCTTC
TRBD1,TRBJ2-6,15,many,TRBV7-2,CASSRTGGVLNVLTF,TGTGCCAGCAGTCGGACAGGGGGCGTCCTCAACGTCCTGACTTTC
NA,TRBJ2-3,14,many,TRBV6-1,CASSEASVRDTQYF,TGTGCCAGCAGTGAAGCTAGCGTCAGAGATACGCAGTATTTT
NA,TRBJ2-5,14,many,TRBV11-2,CASSLGSSWETQYF,TGTGCCAGCAGCTTAGGCTCTAGCTGGGAGACCCAGTACTTC
NA,TRBJ2-3,15,many,TRBV10-3,CAISADRASTDTQYF,TGTGCCATCAGTGCGGACAGAGCCAGCACAGATACGCAGTATTTT
TRBD2,TRBJ2-5,17,NA,TRBV25-1,CASSGVNSGYFRETQYF,TGCGCCAGCAGTGGCGTGAATAGCGGGTACTTTCGAGAGACCCAGTACTTC
TRBD1,TRBJ2-7,16,NA,TRBV12-3/TRBV12-4,CASIQGPGQSSYEQYF,TGTGCCAGCATCCAAGGTCCGGGACAGAGCTCCTACGAGCAGTACTTC
NA,TRBJ1-5,13,NA,TRBV2,CAGRAQPGGPQHF,TGTGCCGGCAGGGCCCAGCCCGGAGGGCCCCAGCATTTT
NA,TRBJ2-1,11,many,TRBV12-3/TRBV12-4,CASSPKNEQFF,TGTGCCAGCAGTCCCAAAAATGAGCAGTTCTTC
TRBD2,TRBJ2-1,13,many,TRBV11-3,CASSPGGSDEQFF,TGTGCCAGCAGCCCGGGGGGGTCCGATGAGCAGTTCTTC
TRBD2,TRBJ2-1,19,few,TRBV14,CASSQEGLAGASPYNEQFF,TGTGCCAGCAGCCAAGAAGGACTAGCGGGGGCCTCCCCCTACAATGAGCAGTTCTTC
NA,TRBJ1-6,15,medium-sized,TRBV6-6,CASSYSGGYDSPLHF,TGTGCCAGCAGTTACTCCGGCGGGTATGATTCACCCCTCCACTTT
NA,TRBJ2-7,13,NA,TRBV29-1,CSVATAREYEQYF,TGCAGCGTTGCTACAGCCCGCGAGTACGAGCAGTACTTC
NA,TRBJ2-7,12,medium-sized,TRBV20-1,CSVGSGPYEQYF,TGCAGTGTCGGGAGCGGTCCCTACGAGCAGTACTTC
TRBD2,TRBJ2-1,16,many,TRBV2,CASSELFSGTYNEQFF,TGTGCCAGCAGTGAGCTTTTTAGCGGGACCTACAATGAGCAGTTCTTC
NA,TRBJ1-1,15,NA,TRBV29-1,CSVEDWGTRRTEAFF,TGCAGCGTTGAAGATTGGGGGACACGAAGGACTGAAGCTTTCTTT
NA,TRBJ1-2,12,many,TRBV2,CASRGTRYGYTF,TGTGCCAGCAGAGGGACACGTTATGGCTACACCTTC
NA,TRBJ1-1,11,many,TRBV2,CASSVDTEAFF,TGTGCCAGCAGCGTCGACACTGAAGCTTTCTTT
NA,TRBJ2-7,14,many,TRBV4-1,CASSQTLGSYEQYF,TGCGCCAGCAGCCAAACATTGGGTTCGTACGAGCAGTACTTC
TRBD1,TRBJ1-2,15,NA,TRBV29-1,CSALRDRWVTYGYTF,TGCAGCGCTTTAAGGGACAGATGGGTCACCTATGGCTACACCTTC
NA,TRBJ2-5,15,NA,TRBV27,CASSLSRGSGETQYF,TGTGCCAGCAGTTTATCTAGGGGGAGCGGAGAGACCCAGTACTTC
NA,TRBJ2-3,16,NA,TRBV18,CASSPRAKGYTDTQYF,TGTGCCAGCTCACCAAGGGCCAAAGGATACACAGATACGCAGTATTTT
TRBD1,TRBJ2-1,11,NA,TRBV27,CASSLTGELFF,TGTGCCAGCAGCTTGACAGGGGAATTGTTCTTC